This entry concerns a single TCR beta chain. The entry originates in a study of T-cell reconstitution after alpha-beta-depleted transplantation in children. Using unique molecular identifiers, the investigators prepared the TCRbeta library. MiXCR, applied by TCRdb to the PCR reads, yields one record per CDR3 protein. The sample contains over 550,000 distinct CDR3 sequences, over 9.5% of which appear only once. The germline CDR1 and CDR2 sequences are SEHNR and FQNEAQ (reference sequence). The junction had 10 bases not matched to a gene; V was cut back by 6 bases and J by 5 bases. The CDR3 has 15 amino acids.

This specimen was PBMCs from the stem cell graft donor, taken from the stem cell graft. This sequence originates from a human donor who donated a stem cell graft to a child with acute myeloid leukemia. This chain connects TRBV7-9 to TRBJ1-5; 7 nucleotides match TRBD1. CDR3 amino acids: CASSLAGGLDQPQHF. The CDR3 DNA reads TGTGCCAGCAGTCTAGCAGGGGGTTTGGATCAGCCCCAGCATTTT.